Listed below are T cell receptor beta chains from one sample, sequenced in a study of cytomegalovirus exposure and HLA in healthy donors. The protocol was immunoSEQ multiplex PCR, while the TCRdb copy is restricted to in-frame clones and leaves out a portion. Of 150,000 to 200,000 clones in the sample, roughly 80% were seen once. The sample was PBMCs. Every receptor here comes from a woman younger than 35 in good health and CMV-seronegative. Each CDR3 is given with its conserved first and last residue. D genes are given only for firm matches. Rows may omit the clone size; those that give it use once, few, many or a size class.

TRBV6-4	.	TRBJ2-5	TRBD2	CASSETTSGGVGTQYF	TGTGCCAGCAGTGAAACTACTAGCGGCGGCGTCGGGACCCAGTACTTC
TRBV9	.	TRBJ2-3	.	CASRAGFLETDTQYF	TGTGCCAGCAGGGCGGGGTTCCTAGAGACAGATACGCAGTATTTT
TRBV28	.	TRBJ1-2	TRBD1	CASSPTSSGERDRYYGYTF	TGTGCCAGCAGTCCGACTAGTTCGGGGGAACGGGACAGATACTATGGCTACACCTTC
TRBV7-9	.	TRBJ1-6	.	CASSGNDGRRSPLHF	TGTGCCAGCAGCGGAAACGACGGGAGGCGTTCACCCCTCCACTTT
TRBV5-4	few	TRBJ1-1	TRBD1	CASSLGQGETFF	TGTGCCAGCAGCCTTGGACAGGGGGAAACTTTCTTT
TRBV7-9	.	TRBJ1-1	.	CASRPGVAEAFF	TGTGCCAGCAGGCCGGGGGTGGCTGAAGCTTTCTTT
TRBV27	.	TRBJ2-7	TRBD1	CASTPGTGTYEQYF	TGTGCCAGCACCCCCGGGACAGGGACCTACGAGCAGTACTTC
TRBV2	once	TRBJ2-2	.	CASSEEGGGNTGELFF	TGTGCCAGCAGTGAAGAAGGGGGGGGCAACACCGGGGAGCTGTTTTTT
TRBV5-6	.	TRBJ1-2	.	CASSYLRGSANYGYTF	TGTGCCAGCAGCTACCTGCGAGGATCAGCTAACTATGGCTACACCTTC
TRBV14	.	TRBJ2-2	.	CASSQAWRNTGELFF	TGTGCCAGCAGCCAAGCTTGGAGGAACACCGGGGAGCTGTTTTTT
TRBV23-1	.	TRBJ2-2	TRBD2	CASSQTGLAGLTGELFF	TGCGCCAGCAGTCAAACCGGACTAGCGGGCCTCACCGGGGAGCTGTTTTTT
TRBV2	.	TRBJ2-5	TRBD2	CASNLGAGGETQYF	TGTGCCAGCAACCTCGGGGCGGGGGGAGAGACCCAGTACTTC
TRBV5-6	once	TRBJ1-2	.	CASNADPAGHGGYTF	TGTGCCAGCAACGCCGACCCGGCGGGCCACGGAGGCTACACCTTC
TRBV30	.	TRBJ2-1	TRBD1	CAWKDREHNEQFF	TGTGCCTGGAAGGACAGGGAACACAATGAGCAGTTCTTC
TRBV10-3	.	TRBJ1-2	TRBD1	CAIRDRDRAGYTF	TGTGCCATCAGGGACCGGGACAGGGCTGGCTACACCTTC
TRBV28	.	TRBJ2-7	TRBD2	CASSLVLAGGLDEQYF	TGTGCCAGCAGTTTAGTGCTAGCGGGAGGCCTCGACGAGCAGTACTTC
TRBV27	.	TRBJ2-2	TRBD2	CASSPTSGRAPGELFF	TGTGCCAGCAGTCCAACAAGCGGGAGGGCCCCCGGGGAGCTGTTTTTT
TRBV4-1	once	TRBJ2-7	.	CASSYGLGTTYEQYF	TGCGCCAGCAGCTACGGACTAGGGACAACTTACGAGCAGTACTTC
TRBV2	.	TRBJ2-1	TRBD2	CASRSLAGGWFF	TGTGCCAGCAGGTCCTTAGCGGGGGGGTGGTTCTTC
TRBV21-1	.	TRBJ1-5	.	CASSFRGIGSNQPQHF	TGTGCCAGCAGCTTCCGAGGGATTGGGAGCAATCAGCCCCAGCATTTT
TRBV28	.	TRBJ2-3	.	CASSSDSPSTDTQYF	TGTGCCAGCAGTTCGGACAGCCCTAGCACAGATACGCAGTATTTT
TRBV11-2	.	TRBJ2-7	TRBD2	CASSSLGAGVESYEQYF	TGTGCCAGCAGCTCCCTCGGAGCGGGAGTGGAATCCTACGAGCAGTACTTC
TRBV5-1	.	TRBJ1-4	.	CASTFGPVETTNEKLFF	TGCGCCAGCACCTTTGGTCCAGTGGAGACAACTAATGAAAAACTGTTTTTT
TRBV7-3	.	TRBJ2-5	TRBD2	CASSSRLAGPQETQYF	TGTGCCAGCAGCTCACGACTAGCGGGACCGCAAGAGACCCAGTACTTC
TRBV6-1	once	TRBJ1-4	TRBD1	CASRDRQGSNEKLFF	TGTGCCAGCAGGGACCGACAGGGATCTAATGAAAAACTGTTTTTT
TRBV5-1	few	TRBJ1-1	TRBD1	CASSFGTGAREAFF	TGCGCCAGCAGCTTCGGGACAGGGGCCCGGGAAGCTTTCTTT
TRBV23-1	.	TRBJ2-7	TRBD2	CASTHRLAGYEQYF	TGCGCCAGCACCCATCGACTAGCGGGGTACGAGCAGTACTTC
TRBV27	.	TRBJ2-5	.	CATSGAWGTQPETQYF	TGTGCCACCTCGGGTGCGTGGGGGACACAGCCGGAGACCCAGTACTTC
TRBV7-9	.	TRBJ1-1	TRBD1	CASSRPRGQGTEAFF	TGTGCCAGCAGCCGGCCCCGGGGACAGGGCACTGAAGCTTTCTTT
TRBV14	.	TRBJ2-3	.	CASSQDGGLIYTDTQYF	TGTGCCAGCAGCCAAGATGGGGGACTGATATACACAGATACGCAGTATTTT
TRBV5-1	.	TRBJ1-1	.	CASSLGVVTLGTEAFF	TGCGCCAGCAGCTTGGGCGTGGTCACTCTAGGCACTGAAGCTTTCTTT
TRBV15	.	TRBJ1-5	.	CATSRGKTGNQPQHF	TGTGCCACCAGCAGAGGAAAGACAGGCAATCAGCCCCAGCATTTT
TRBV5-1	.	TRBJ2-5	.	CASSVVVSRGGQETQYF	TGCGCCAGTAGTGTCGTAGTAAGTCGGGGAGGACAAGAGACCCAGTACTTC
TRBV30	.	TRBJ2-3	TRBD1	CASTTGAASTDTQYF	TGTGCCTCAACGACAGGGGCAGCTAGCACAGATACGCAGTATTTT
TRBV10-2	few	TRBJ1-1	TRBD1	CAGSTGTGNTEAFF	TGCGCCGGTTCGACAGGGACAGGGAACACTGAAGCTTTCTTT
TRBV18	.	TRBJ2-5	TRBD2	CASSPRAGEETQYF	TGTGCCAGCTCACCACGAGCGGGAGAAGAGACCCAGTACTTC
TRBV7-9	.	TRBJ2-5	.	CASSSQDLVGETQYF	TGTGCCAGCAGCTCCCAGGACTTGGTGGGAGAGACCCAGTACTTC
TRBV6-5	.	TRBJ2-2	.	CASSYSIRTGELFF	TGTGCCAGCAGTTACTCGATTCGGACCGGGGAGCTGTTTTTT
TRBV7-2	.	TRBJ1-3	.	CASIPTSENTIYF	TGTGCCAGCATCCCCACATCGGAGAACACCATATATTTT
TRBV9	.	TRBJ2-7	TRBD1	CASSVGTGGPYEQYF	TGTGCCAGCAGCGTTGGGACAGGGGGCCCCTACGAGCAGTACTTC
TRBV19	.	TRBJ2-5	.	CASSIGTPGTQYF	TGTGCCAGTAGTATCGGCACCCCAGGGACCCAGTACTTC
TRBV5-1	.	TRBJ1-1	.	CASSSDDRLNTEAFF	TGCGCCAGCAGCTCTGATGACAGGCTGAACACTGAAGCTTTCTTT
TRBV27	.	TRBJ2-3	.	CASSLQDTQYF	TGTGCCAGCAGTTTACAAGATACGCAGTATTTT
TRBV6-5	few	TRBJ2-7	.	CASSRYTGAYEQYF	TGTGCCAGCAGCCGATATACAGGTGCCTACGAGCAGTACTTC
TRBV6-1	.	TRBJ1-3	.	CASSEALGSGNTIYF	TGTGCCAGCAGTGAAGCGCTAGGGAGTGGAAACACCATATATTTT
TRBV7-2	.	TRBJ2-1	.	CASSLVGPGEQFF	TGTGCCAGCAGCTTAGTGGGCCCGGGGGAGCAGTTCTTC
TRBV11-2	.	TRBJ2-1	.	CASSQSVNSYNEQFF	TGTGCCAGCAGCCAAAGCGTGAACTCCTACAATGAGCAGTTCTTC
TRBV19	.	TRBJ2-7	.	CASSSPGTLNEQYF	TGTGCCAGTAGTAGTCCTGGGACTCTTAACGAGCAGTACTTC
TRBV6-6	once	TRBJ2-1	TRBD2	CASSYLPSGYNEQFF	TGTGCCAGCAGTTACCTTCCTAGCGGCTACAATGAGCAGTTCTTC
TRBV12-5	.	TRBJ1-2	.	CASGRKNYGYTF	TGTGCTAGTGGCAGAAAGAACTATGGCTACACCTTC
TRBV21-1	.	TRBJ1-1	.	CASRLSGLGTGGRAFF	TGTGCCAGCAGACTCTCAGGATTGGGCACAGGGGGACGGGCTTTCTTT
TRBV30	once	TRBJ2-1	.	CAWSVGLDSPRNEQFF	TGTGCCTGGAGTGTAGGGCTGGACAGCCCCCGGAATGAGCAGTTCTTC
TRBV6-1	once	TRBJ1-5	.	CASSEAMVWGGNQPQHF	TGTGCCAGCAGTGAAGCAATGGTGTGGGGGGGCAATCAGCCCCAGCATTTT
TRBV5-1	.	TRBJ2-5	TRBD1	CASSLRSNRGRETQYF	TGCGCCAGCAGTCTACGATCTAACAGGGGGCGAGAGACCCAGTACTTC
TRBV5-1	once	TRBJ1-2	.	CASSSADSFNYGYTF	TGCGCCAGCAGCTCCGCGGACAGTTTTAACTATGGCTACACCTTC
TRBV7-9	.	TRBJ2-7	TRBD2	CSSTGGGSATYEQYF	TGTTCCAGCACCGGGGGGGGGAGCGCAACCTACGAGCAGTACTTC
TRBV19	few	TRBJ1-5	TRBD1	CASRSDRVNQPQHF	TGTGCCAGTAGATCGGACAGGGTCAATCAGCCCCAGCATTTT
TRBV5-6	.	TRBJ1-2	TRBD1	CASSPAGGESHNGYTF	TGTGCCAGCAGCCCCGCAGGGGGCGAATCACATAATGGCTACACCTTC
TRBV21-1	few	TRBJ1-2	.	CASSKRGQHYGYTF	TGTGCCAGCAGCAAAAGAGGTCAACACTATGGCTACACCTTC
TRBV5-1	.	TRBJ2-1	TRBD2	CASSSTVAGDYNEQFF	TGCGCCAGCAGCTCAACAGTAGCGGGGGATTACAATGAGCAGTTCTTC